The 20 T cell receptor beta chains below all came from one sample that was sequenced in a study of cytomegalovirus exposure and HLA in healthy donors. Amplification used 60 Vbeta primers and 13 Jbeta primers. Method: immunoSEQ multiplex PCR; TCRdb's copy keeps in-frame clones and lacks some. The sample records approximately 150,000 clones, approximately 80% being singletons. Sequencing used PBMCs. The receptors were gathered from a young man in good health and CMV-seropositive.

The chain employs TRBV30 and TRBJ2-7; TRBD1 is a possible D gene (6 bases). The CDR3 is 13 amino acids. In germline, CDR1 is GTSNPN, CDR2 SVGIG (reference sequence). With 2 bases removed from V and 0 bases from J, the gap between germline ends came to 8 bases. The CDR3 DNA sequence: TGTGCCTGGAGTCCAGGGGCCTCCTACGAGCAGTACTTC. It translates to CAWSPGASYEQYF.

Only a few counts were recorded for this clone. This rearrangement joins TRBV7-8 to TRBJ1-1; D perhaps matches TRBD1 (6 bases). The V and J ends lost 1 base and 1 base respectively, with 16 bases between them. This CDR3 has 17 amino acids. Germline lookup yields CDR1 SGHVS and CDR2 FQNEAQ. The CDR3 reads CASSLGAGGPRNTEAFF. DNA of the CDR3: TGTGCCAGCAGCTTAGGTGCGGGGGGGCCTAGGAACACTGAAGCTTTCTTT.

This clone was seen only once. The rearrangement joins TRBV28 to TRBJ1-2; 9 bases are a match to TRBD1. The CDR3 contains 13 residues. The V gene's germline CDR1 is MDHEN and CDR2 SYDVKM. The J segment lost 7 bases and the V segment lost 10 bases, leaving 10 bases of the junction unmatched. CDR3 sequence: CATRRQGEFGYTF. In DNA, the CDR3 is TGTGCCACCCGGAGACAGGGGGAATTTGGCTACACCTTC.

DNA of the CDR3: TGTGCCAGCAGTACACCCAGGGCCGGGAGAGAAAAACTGTTTTTT. Protein: CASSTPRAGREKLFF. The chain recombines TRBV27 with TRBJ1-4; TRBD1 is a possible D gene (5 bases). Per germline, CDR1 MNHEY and CDR2 SMNVEV (reference sequence). The CDR3 is 15 amino acids. V shed 5 bases and J shed 8 bases, with 18 bases lying between them.

The rearrangement uses TRBV15 and TRBJ2-1; D uncertain. CDR3 size: 16 residues. Germline-derived CDR1 and CDR2 are LNHNV and YYDKDF (reference sequence). V dropped 1 base and J dropped 7 bases, with 17 bases sitting between them. CDR3 DNA sequence: TGTGCCACCAGCAGAGTAGGCCTAGGTTTGAGGAATGAGCAGTTCTTC. It yields the protein CATSRVGLGLRNEQFF.

The V gene is TRBV30, the J gene TRBJ1-5, with D tentatively TRBD1 (6 bases). The CDR3 contains 14 residues. The germline CDR1 and CDR2 sequences are GTSNPN and SVGIG (reference sequence). Trimming removed 0 bases from V and 7 bases from J, with 13 bases in between. The CDR3, as DNA: TGTGCCTGGAGTGTATACGGGGGGCCCCAGCCCCAGCATTTT. This codes for CAWSVYGGPQPQHF.

The chain is built from TRBV5-6 and TRBJ2-1; 9 positions match TRBD2. The trim removed 0 bases at V and 6 bases at J, leaving 7 bases unmatched. The CDR3 runs 16 residues. Germline V lookup: CDR1 SGHDT, CDR2 YYEEEE. CDR3 loop: CASSLASGVGVNEQFF. CDR3 sequence (DNA): TGTGCCAGCAGCTTGGCTAGCGGGGTTGGTGTCAATGAGCAGTTCTTC.

The J gene is TRBJ2-5, the V gene TRBV27; possibly TRBD1 for D (6 bases). The CDR3 loop spans 14 amino acids. V lost 6 bases, J lost 2 bases, and 13 bases lay in between. Germline values: CDR1 MNHEY, CDR2 SMNVEV (reference sequence). The CDR3 region has the DNA TGTGCCAGCAGGGGCCAGGGGCTACAAGAGACCCAGTACTTC. This gives the protein CASRGQGLQETQYF.

The chain uses TRBV5-1 and TRBJ1-1, with a tentative D call TRBD1 (5 bases). Trimming cost V 4 bases and J 5 bases, with 9 bases left between them. CDR1 SGHRS and CDR2 YFSETQ come from the germline V gene. This CDR3 contains 12 residues. CDR3 sequence: CASSIQGTEAFF. The CDR3 DNA follows: TGCGCCAGCAGCATCCAGGGTACTGAAGCTTTCTTT.

In its sample, this clone was seen a few times. This rearrangement joins TRBV5-1 to TRBJ2-1; possible D gene TRBD2, 6 bases. The CDR3 is made up of 16 amino acids. CDR1 is SGHRS and CDR2 is YFSETQ in the germline V gene. Trimming left V 2 bases short and J 15 bases short, with 27 bases between. This CDR3 is CASSLWGVESTEATFF. CDR3 nucleotides: TGCGCCAGCAGCTTATGGGGGGTAGAGAGCACGGAGGCAACGTTCTTC.

The V call is TRBV28, the J call TRBJ2-5; 7 bases agree with TRBD1. V lost 4 bases to trimming and J lost 4 bases; unmatched junction nucleotides: 6. Germline assignment: CDR1 MDHEN and CDR2 SYDVKM. The CDR3 has 14 residues. CDR3: CASSSTGDAETQYF. The CDR3 DNA is TGTGCCAGCAGTTCCACAGGGGACGCAGAGACCCAGTACTTC.

The chain employs TRBV5-1 and TRBJ2-2, with D uncertain. V was clipped by 2 bases and J by 7 bases, with 15 bases between them. CDR3 size: 15 residues. CDR1 is SGHRS, CDR2 YFSETQ, per germline. The CDR3 spells CASSLVPRSGGELFF. CDR3 DNA sequence: TGCGCCAGCAGCTTAGTTCCCCGGTCCGGCGGGGAGCTGTTTTTT.

The chain combines TRBV20-1 with TRBJ2-7, with no clear D. V was cut by 4 bases and J by 4 bases, with 5 bases left in between. The germline gives CDR1 DFQATT, CDR2 SNEGSKA (reference sequence). This CDR3 comprises 10 residues. CDR3: CSAIPYEQYF. Here the CDR3 DNA reads TGCAGTGCTATTCCTTACGAGCAGTACTTC.

This chain uses TRBV9 with TRBJ1-1, with D perhaps TRBD1 (6 bases). Germline-derived CDR1 and CDR2 are SGDLS and YYNGEE. The CDR3 spans 13 residues. Trimming removed 2 bases from V and 5 bases from J, with 10 bases in between. The CDR3: CASSVGAGTEAFF. CDR3 nucleotides: TGTGCCAGCAGCGTGGGGGCCGGGACTGAAGCTTTCTTT.

The gene calls are TRBV4-1 and TRBJ2-3, with D maybe TRBD1 (6 bases). The CDR3 has 16 residues. V was cut by 4 bases and J by 5 bases, with 19 bases left in between. Germline lookup yields CDR1 MGHRA and CDR2 YSYEKL. The CDR3 sequence: CASSRLRGPRGDTQYF. As DNA, the CDR3 is TGCGCCAGCAGCCGCCTCCGGGGCCCCAGGGGAGATACGCAGTATTTT.

The chain recombines TRBV27 with TRBJ2-7; perhaps TRBD1 as D (5 bases). Deletions cut 2 bases from V and 2 bases from J, with 10 bases between. The CDR3 loop spans 14 amino acids. Germline loops: CDR1 MNHEY, CDR2 SMNVEV (reference sequence). CDR3 sequence reads: CASSLGARAYEQYF. CDR3 coding DNA: TGTGCCAGCAGTTTAGGGGCCAGGGCCTACGAGCAGTACTTC.

The gene calls are TRBV7-8 and TRBJ2-3, with 10 bases identical to TRBD2. Trimming cost V 5 bases and J 2 bases; bases outside gene matches: 10. Germline loops: CDR1 SGHVS, CDR2 FQNEAQ. The CDR3 runs to 17 residues. CDR3 nucleotides: TGTGCCAGCAGCCCAGGCGGGCTAGCGGGGGTCACAGATACGCAGTATTTT. Translating gives CASSPGGLAGVTDTQYF.

This sequence joins TRBV19 and TRBJ2-7, with D tentatively TRBD2 (6 bases). V dropped 6 bases and J dropped 3 bases, with 18 bases sitting between them. Germline V gene data show CDR1 as LNHDA and CDR2 as SQIVND (reference sequence). The CDR3 totals 15 residues. The DNA for the CDR3 is TGTGCCAGTAGCCCGATTGGCGGGGTTCTCTACGAGCAGTACTTC. Encoded protein: CASSPIGGVLYEQYF.

The chain employs TRBV7-2 and TRBJ2-1; D uncertain. The CDR3 runs to 13 residues. Germline CDR1 SGHTA, CDR2 FQGNSA. Trimming stripped 4 bases from V and 4 bases from J, with 8 bases between. CDR3 in amino acids: CASSSTVYNEQFF. CDR3 nucleotide sequence: TGTGCCAGCAGCTCAACTGTTTACAATGAGCAGTTCTTC.

The chain employs TRBV5-6 and TRBJ2-2; D is unresolved. The germline CDR1 and CDR2 sequences are SGHDT and YYEEEE. V lost 0 bases and J lost 8, with 14 bases in between. The CDR3 runs 15 residues. The CDR3 reads CASSLAQHSSGELFF. The CDR3 coding sequence is TGTGCCAGCAGCTTGGCACAGCACTCGAGTGGGGAGCTGTTTTTT.